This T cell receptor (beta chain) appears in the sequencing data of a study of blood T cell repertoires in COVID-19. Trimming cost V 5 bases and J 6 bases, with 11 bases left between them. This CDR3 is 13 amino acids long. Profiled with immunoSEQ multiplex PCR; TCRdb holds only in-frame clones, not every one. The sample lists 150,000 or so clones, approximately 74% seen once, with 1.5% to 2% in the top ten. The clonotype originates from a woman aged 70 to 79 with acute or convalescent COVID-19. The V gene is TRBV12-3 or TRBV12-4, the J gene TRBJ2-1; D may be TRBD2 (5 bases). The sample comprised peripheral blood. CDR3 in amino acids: CASSGPGVNEQFF. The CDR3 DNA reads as TGTGCCAGCAGTGGTCCCGGGGTCAATGAGCAGTTCTTC.